This T cell receptor beta chain was recorded in a study of blood T cell repertoires in COVID-19. TCRdb's table, derived via immunoSEQ multiplex PCR, lists solely in-frame clones and lacks some. The profile covers some 150,000 clones, with approximately 80% appearing a single time and approximately 16% taken by the ten largest. The length of the CDR3 is 16 residues. CDR1 and CDR2 from the germline V gene are SGHRS and YFSETQ. With 0 bases removed from V and 0 bases from J, the gap between germline ends came to 10 bases. Recovery among Cohort 3 donors was established by two negative PCRs, clearance, or symptom resolution.

The specimen sequenced was PBMCs or T cells enriched from blood (not recorded which). This clonotype originated in a man aged 45-65 years who had recovered from COVID-19. The chain is built from TRBV5-1 and TRBJ1-3; possible D gene TRBD1, 5 bases. The CDR3 loop is CASSLGRGDSGNTIYF. In nucleotides, the CDR3 is TGCGCCAGCAGCTTGGGTAGGGGCGACTCTGGAAACACCATATATTTT.